These 5 T cell receptor beta chains share one sample of origin, sequenced in a study of cytomegalovirus exposure and HLA in healthy donors. Profiling relied on immunoSEQ multiplex PCR, and the TCRdb table lists in-frame clones only, not all of them. The sample yields more than 85,000 clones, around nine tenths seen once. Sequencing was done on a sample of PBMCs. The origin of the receptors is a woman in her twenties or thirties in good health and CMV-seropositive.

J is TRBJ1-6 and V is TRBV7-9, with D perhaps matching TRBD1 (6 bases). Trimming shortened V by 5 bases and J by 9 bases, and 23 bases separated the two germline ends. CDR3 length equals 17 residues. In germline, CDR1 is SEHNR, CDR2 FQNEAQ (reference sequence). The CDR3: CASSPLGGRRLSSPLHF. In DNA, the CDR3 is TGTGCCAGCAGCCCGTTGGGGGGGCGCAGGCTTTCTTCACCCCTCCACTTT. Looking up the rest from reference TRBV7-9 and TRBJ1-6 gives the full variable domain: DTGVSQNPRHKITKRGQNVTFRCDPISEHNRLYWYRQTLGQGPEFLTYFQNEAQLEKSRLLSDRFSAERPKGSFSTLEIQRTEQGDSAMYLCASSPLGGRRLSSPLHFGNGTRLTVT.

This chain connects TRBV20-1 to TRBJ1-1, with unresolved D. The V end was cut by 1 base, the J end by 4 bases, with 4 bases between. The germline gives CDR1 DFQATT, CDR2 SNEGSKA (reference sequence). This CDR3 has 11 amino acids. CDR3: CSARGPTEAFF. CDR3 nucleotides: TGCAGTGCTAGAGGGCCCACTGAAGCTTTCTTT.

The chain uses TRBV7-9 and TRBJ1-2; 7 bases line up with TRBD1. V gave up 1 base and J gave up 5 bases; unmatched junction bases: 10. The CDR3 has 16 amino acids. Germline V gene sequence: CDR1 SEHNR, CDR2 FQNEAQ (reference sequence). The CDR3 nucleotides are TGTGCCAGCAGCTTAGTAGGGGGCTCCGGTGGGTATGGCTACACCTTC. Protein: CASSLVGGSGGYGYTF.

This chain joins TRBV6-6 and TRBJ2-3; TRBD2 might be the D (6 bases). Trimming pared 3 bases from V and 2 bases from J, leaving 12 bases between. This CDR3 is built from 15 residues. Germline V gene data show CDR1 as MNHNY and CDR2 as SVGAGI (reference sequence). The CDR3 protein is CASSYAWDSTDTQYF. The CDR3 region has the DNA TGTGCCAGCAGTTATGCCTGGGACTCCACAGATACGCAGTATTTT.

This clone was detected only a few times. The chain has TRBV19 and TRBJ1-1, with 7 positions matching TRBD1. The V gene's germline CDR1 is LNHDA and CDR2 SQIVND (reference sequence). This CDR3 spans 13 amino acids. V gave up 8 bases and J gave up 1 base; unmatched junction bases: 4. This CDR3 reads CASGRQGNTEAFF. The CDR3 nucleotides are TGTGCCAGTGGCCGACAGGGGAACACTGAAGCTTTCTTT.